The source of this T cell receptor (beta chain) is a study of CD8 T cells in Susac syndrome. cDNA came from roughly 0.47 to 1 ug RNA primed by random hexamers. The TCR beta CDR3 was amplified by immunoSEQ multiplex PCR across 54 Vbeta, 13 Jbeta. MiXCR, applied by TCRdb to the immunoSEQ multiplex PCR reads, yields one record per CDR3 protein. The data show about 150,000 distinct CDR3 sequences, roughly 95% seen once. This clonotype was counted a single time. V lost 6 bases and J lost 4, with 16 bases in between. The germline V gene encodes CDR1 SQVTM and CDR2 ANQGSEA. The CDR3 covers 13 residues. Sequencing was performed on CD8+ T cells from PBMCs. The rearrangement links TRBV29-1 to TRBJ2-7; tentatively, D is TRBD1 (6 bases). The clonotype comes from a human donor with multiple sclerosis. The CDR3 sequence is CSVMTGPLYEQYF. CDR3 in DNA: TGCAGCGTGATGACAGGACCCCTATACGAGCAGTACTTC.